This T cell receptor (beta chain) was recorded in a study of radiation and T cells in renal cell carcinoma (dated by TCRdb to 2018 to 2021). The study in broad terms: A total of around 50 samples underwent TCR beta sequencing, made up of about 25 tumors and about 27 peripheral blood samples. Across all 50 or so samples, around 4,000,000 unique CDR3 nucleotide sequences encoding approximately 3,000,000 unique CDR3 amino acid sequences were identified. The final blood draw was performed at 4 weeks after radiation, at the same time as nephrectomy. Findings and caveats that apply to the study as a whole: In blood, the top tumor clonotypes increased between baseline and 2 weeks post-radiation and then shrank by 4 weeks, which suggests that tumor-resident clones expanded only transiently. The single-armed trial design could not address effects of radiation dose or scheduling on the TCR repertoire. Tracking of blood repertoire dynamics stopped at about 27 days after treatment, with no follow-up past that point. Because pretreatment tumor biopsies were not available, the study could not determine whether clonotypes were already present within the tumor at baseline.

CDR1 SGHTA and CDR2 FQGTGA were looked up in the germline V gene. Ends trimmed: V by 3 bases, J by 9 bases; bases unmatched to a gene: 9. Inclusive of the bounding cysteine and phenylalanine, the CDR3 is 16 residues long. This entry keeps only the CDR3 DNA: 48 bases, framed from base 1. The intended sense of this specimen's time point label: blood 4 weeks post-SBRT, at nephrectomy. The treatment or condition label corresponds to: 15 Gy SBRT to primary tumor, nephrectomy 4 weeks later. Samples came from a clinical trial, in which primary renal cell carcinomas received 15 Gy stereotactic body radiation therapy followed by nephrectomy 4 weeks later. To follow tumor-enriched clonotypes, peripheral blood was collected serially from radiation-treated patients at baseline and again at 2 weeks and 4 weeks after SBRT. All patients had renal cell carcinoma with clear cell pathology. Genomic DNA for TCR sequencing was prepared using the QIAamp DNA Blood Mini Kit (Qiagen). Only samples passing all quality control checks were included in the analyses.

The immunoSEQ kit was used, according to the manufacturer's recommendations, to generate TCR beta libraries from genomic DNA. Library preparation used a first multiplex PCR with proprietary primers, then a second PCR adding unique barcodes, with bead cleanups after each round. Each sample batch included a kit-provided positive control reaction and a negative control reaction. The final libraries were assessed on an Agilent 4200 TapeStation D1000 ScreenTape, pooled by volume, and quantified by qPCR. An Illumina NextSeq500 fitted with a MidOutput 150-cycle cartridge performed the sequencing, running 156 Read1 cycles and 15 Index1 cycles with the kit's custom primers. The pooled library was loaded at roughly 1 pM with an approximately 22% PhiX control spike-in. The source study handled its data this way. Vendor-processed data were analyzed in R, with a clonotype defined as all T cells sharing the same CDR3 nucleotide sequence. For clone abundance analyses, frequencies were normalized to the 10,000 most abundant clones in each sample. Before analysis, public T cell clones were removed, and these numbered fewer than six per sample on average. An abundance difference of at least 32-fold between compartments was the criterion for calling clonotypes tumor-enriched or baseline blood-enriched. A beta-binomial differential abundance model was applied to find clonotypes that expanded or contracted between blood time points. Similarity between tumor and blood repertoires was quantified using the Baroni-Urbani and Buser coefficient, and groups were compared with two-tailed Wilcoxon tests in R. The immuneACCESS repertoire file appears here via TCRdb, limited to in-frame rearrangements. These files lack a portion of the clones; in checked studies, under half of the deficit traces to unresolved V genes, and the cause of the others is not known. V, J and clone size were drawn from that table, and D and trimming were deduced from the DNA. This sample holds about 170,000 clones; roughly 90% were observed only once. The leading ten clones occupy about 10% of the sample.

Worth noting for this clone: This receptor's antigen is unknown. The record has no base qualities; no much larger clone is one base away.

Recombination joined TRBV7-3 with TRBJ2-1; 12 bases in the middle match TRBD2. The input for sequencing was blood, taken from a patient whose treatment included radiotherapy and nephrectomy. The source is a woman in her forties or fifties with renal cell carcinoma. The nucleotide sequence reads as follows: TGTGCCAGCAGCTTCCGACTAGCGGGGGCTCCAAGTGAGCAGTTCTTC. Translation gives CASSFRLAGAPSEQFF. Reference TRBV7-3 and TRBJ2-1 genes cover what lies past the CDR3, so the full variable domain is GAGVSQTPSNKVTEKGKYVELRCDPISGHTALYWYRQSLGQGPEFLIYFQGTGAADDSGLPNDRFFAVRPEGSVSTLKIQRTERGDSAVYLCASSFRLAGAPSEQFFGPGTRLTVL.